This TCR beta chain is drawn from a study of shared clonotypes between healthy human individuals. As concerns this clone: The antigen is not known.

Sequencing was performed with immunoSEQ multiplex PCR; in TCRdb, only in-frame clones are kept and a portion is missing. The sample lists around 2.1 million clones, about 93% seen once, with 1.5% to 2% in the top ten. General study findings and limits: A generally larger estimated richness was seen in naive subsets than in memory subsets.

This CDR3 is built from 17 residues. V was clipped by 4 bases and J by 4 bases, with 21 bases between them. Germline assignment: CDR1 LNHNV and CDR2 YYDKDF (reference sequence). CD45RO-negative CD8 cells positively selected for CCR7 made up the naive population, which excluded terminally differentiated effector memory CD45RA+ cells. There were only Caucasian adults among the donors, and all lived in Nashville, Tennessee. The chain couples TRBV15 to TRBJ2-3, with no clear D. Sequenced sample: naive CD8+ T cells from PBMCs. This TCR came from a man younger than 30 in good health. Some clones in this sample may be carry-over from other donors' samples. This CDR3 reads CATSTSALGSPADTQYF. CDR3 DNA: TGTGCCACCAGCACCTCTGCCCTAGGATCCCCCGCAGATACGCAGTATTTT.